What follows are 14 T cell receptor beta chains derived from one specimen sequenced in a study of cytomegalovirus exposure and HLA in healthy donors. Produced via immunoSEQ multiplex PCR; TCRdb's table is partial and in-frame only. The repertoire holds some 350,000 clones, with roughly 87% as singletons. Sequenced sample: PBMCs. Source of these receptors: a woman aged 25 to 39 in good health and CMV-seropositive.

V usage is TRBV7-9 and J usage is TRBJ1-1; 10 bases fit TRBD1. This CDR3 region has 16 residues. Germline trimming cut 5 bases from V and 1 base from J; bases unmatched to any gene: 7. Per the germline V gene, CDR1 is SEHNR and CDR2 is FQNEAQ (reference sequence). CDR3 loop: CASSPDRGFWNTEAFF. The CDR3 DNA reads as TGTGCCAGCAGCCCGGACAGGGGGTTTTGGAACACTGAAGCTTTCTTT.

The rearrangement links TRBV5-1 to TRBJ1-4; a weak D match, TRBD1 (5 bases). Germline V CDR1 and CDR2: SGHRS, YFSETQ. This CDR3 comprises 15 residues. Trimming removed 3 bases at V and 6 bases at J, with 15 bases between. The CDR3 protein is CASSSGPSEDEKLFF. CDR3 nucleotide sequence: TGCGCCAGCAGCTCGGGACCGTCAGAGGATGAAAAACTGTTTTTT.

V and J are TRBV7-6 and TRBJ2-5; tentatively, D is TRBD1 (6 bases). The V and J ends lost 5 bases and 5 bases respectively, with 15 bases between them. The CDR3 runs 14 residues. Germline V gives CDR1 SGHVS, CDR2 FNYEAQ. CDR3 DNA: TGTGCCAGCAGCCCCACAGGGTCCCGGGAGACCCAGTACTTC. The encoded protein is CASSPTGSRETQYF. Full variable domain (outside the CDR3, taken from reference TRBV7-6 and TRBJ2-5): GAGVSQSPRYKVTKRGQDVALRCDPISGHVSLYWYRQALGQGPEFLTYFNYEAQQDKSGLPNDRFSAERPEGSISTLTIQRTEQRDSAMYRCASSPTGSRETQYFGPGTRLLVL.

This chain joins TRBV7-2 and TRBJ1-3, with a possible D match to TRBD1 (5 bases). Trimming left V 7 bases short and J 0 bases short, with 16 bases between. Germline CDR1 is SGHTA and CDR2 is FQGNSA. CDR3 length: 16 residues. The CDR3 DNA follows: TGTGCCAGCACCCGTTATGGGGGGGACTCTGGAAACACCATATATTTT. Protein sequence: CASTRYGGDSGNTIYF.

The count of this clone is one. V is TRBV6-5 and J is TRBJ1-4; 9 nucleotides line up with TRBD1. This CDR3 spans 16 amino acids. The junction had 6 bases not matched to a gene; V was cut back by 4 bases and J by 3 bases. The germline CDR1 and CDR2 sequences are MNHEY and SVGAGI. CDR3 nucleotides: TGTGCCAGCAGTTCCCGGGACAGGGTAGCTAATGAAAAACTGTTTTTT. Its translation is CASSSRDRVANEKLFF.

This clone was recorded a few times. The chain recombines TRBV7-2 with TRBJ2-3; D gene unclear. The germline V gene encodes CDR1 SGHTA and CDR2 FQGNSA. The ends were cut back, 6 bases at V and 2 bases at J, with 12 bases in the middle. The CDR3 length is 14 residues. CDR3 in amino acids: CASRERASTDTQYF. The CDR3, as DNA: TGTGCCAGCAGGGAGAGAGCGTCCACAGATACGCAGTATTTT.

The chain has TRBV9 and TRBJ2-7, with 11 bases identical to TRBD2. From germline, CDR1 is SGDLS and CDR2 YYNGEE. V was clipped by 3 bases and J by 5 bases; unmatched bases: 10. The CDR3 contains 16 residues. The CDR3 reads CASSGLSGGAIDEQYF. DNA for the CDR3: TGTGCCAGCAGCGGCCTTAGCGGGGGGGCGATAGACGAGCAGTACTTC.

V is TRBV25-1 and J is TRBJ2-1; maybe TRBD2 (7 bases). This CDR3 is built from 17 residues. V was pared by 3 bases and J by 5 bases, with 20 bases between. CDR1 and CDR2 from the germline V gene are MGHDK and SYGVNS. CDR3 DNA sequence: TGTGCCAGCAGTGAGTGGGGGGGCCGGTCGGGAAACAATGAGCAGTTCTTC. This codes for CASSEWGGRSGNNEQFF.

This chain links TRBV4-3 with TRBJ1-2; a weak D match, TRBD1 (6 bases). Germline V gene data show CDR1 as LGHNA and CDR2 as YSLEER. V shed 2 bases and J shed 8 bases, with 12 bases lying between them. The CDR3 length is 13 residues. CDR3 coding DNA: TGCGCCAGCAGCCAACAGTCAGGGGACGGCTACACCTTC. Protein product: CASSQQSGDGYTF.

V usage is TRBV4-3 and J usage is TRBJ2-1; D gene unclear. V was cut by 0 bases and J by 10 bases, with 7 bases left in between. The V gene's germline CDR1 is LGHNA and CDR2 YSLEER. The CDR3 extends over 12 amino acids. The CDR3 nucleotides are TGCGCCAGCAGCCAAGACGGCGAAGAGCAGTTCTTC. Its protein is CASSQDGEEQFF.

The chain uses TRBV4-3 and TRBJ2-1, with D perhaps matching TRBD2 (7 bases). This CDR3 has 16 residues. CDR1 is LGHNA and CDR2 is YSLEER in the germline V gene. V lost 0 bases, J lost 7 bases, and 16 bases lay in between. The CDR3 loop is CASSQDLGGGRNEQFF. As DNA, the CDR3 is TGCGCCAGCAGCCAAGATCTGGGGGGGGGCCGGAATGAGCAGTTCTTC.

The chain employs TRBV28 and TRBJ1-2; 8 bases line up with TRBD1. J lost 7 bases, V lost 3 bases, and 4 bases had no gene match. CDR1 and CDR2 (germline): MDHEN, SYDVKM. The CDR3 consists of 13 residues. The CDR3 DNA is TGTGCCAGCAGTTTCTCAGGGGGCACTGGCTACACCTTC. It specifies CASSFSGGTGYTF.

This chain connects TRBV11-2 to TRBJ1-2; 10 nucleotides agree with TRBD1. This CDR3 region has 13 residues. J lost 8 bases, V lost 4 bases, and 4 bases had no gene match. Germline loops: CDR1 SGHAT, CDR2 FQNNGV. DNA of the CDR3: TGTGCCAGCAGCTCGGGACAGGGGACCGGCTACACCTTC. Protein: CASSSGQGTGYTF.

This clone was seen once. This chain uses TRBV28 with TRBJ1-1; weak D call: TRBD1 (5 bases). This CDR3 comprises 15 residues. V was trimmed by 2 bases and J by 2 bases, leaving 12 bases between them. Germline V gives CDR1 MDHEN, CDR2 SYDVKM. The CDR3 reads CASSLRWGSNTEAFF. Here the CDR3 DNA reads TGTGCCAGCAGTTTACGGTGGGGGAGTAACACTGAAGCTTTCTTT.